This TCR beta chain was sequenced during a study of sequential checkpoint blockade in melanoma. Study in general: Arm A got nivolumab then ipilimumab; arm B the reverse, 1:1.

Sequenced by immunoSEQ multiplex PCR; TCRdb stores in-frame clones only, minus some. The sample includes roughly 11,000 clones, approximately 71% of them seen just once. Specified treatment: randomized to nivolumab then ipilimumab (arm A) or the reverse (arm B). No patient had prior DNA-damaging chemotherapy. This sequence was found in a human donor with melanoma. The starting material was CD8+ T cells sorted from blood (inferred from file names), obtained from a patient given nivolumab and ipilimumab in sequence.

CDR3 coding DNA: TGTGCCAGCAGTTTGCGGGGGTCACGCTACGAGCAGTACTTC. Its translation is CASSLRGSRYEQYF. The chain uses TRBV28 and TRBJ2-7, with 7 bases identical to TRBD2. The CDR3 loop spans 14 amino acids. CDR1 is MDHEN, CDR2 SYDVKM, per germline. Trimming at V came to 3 bases and at J to 3 bases, leaving 5 bases not matched to a gene.